The 14 T cell receptor beta chains presented below share a single source sample, sequenced in a study of blood T cell repertoires in COVID-19. Generated by immunoSEQ multiplex PCR, the TCRdb table keeps only in-frame clones and is missing some. The data show some 380,000 clones, with roughly 86% seen just once and 1% to 1.5% held by the top ten. The sequenced sample was PBMCs or T cells enriched from blood (not recorded which). The receptors were gathered from a man aged 30 to 45 who had recovered from COVID-19.

The genes are TRBV12-3 or TRBV12-4 and TRBJ1-1, with a possible D match to TRBD1 (6 bases). The CDR3 extends over 13 amino acids. V dropped 6 bases and J dropped 4 bases, with 12 bases sitting between them. The CDR3 spells CASSQNRATEAFF. DNA of the CDR3: TGTGCCAGCAGCCAAAACAGGGCCACTGAAGCTTTCTTT.

The rearrangement joins TRBV9 to TRBJ2-1; 14 bases are shared with TRBD2. The germline gives CDR1 SGDLS, CDR2 YYNGEE. The CDR3 totals 16 residues. V shed 3 bases and J 7 bases; nucleotides not matched to a gene: 6. The CDR3 sequence: CASSGGLAGALNEQFF. DNA for the CDR3: TGTGCCAGCAGCGGGGGACTAGCGGGGGCACTTAATGAGCAGTTCTTC.

CDR3 in amino acids: CAISESLWETQYF. CDR3 coding DNA: TGTGCCATCAGTGAGTCACTGTGGGAGACCCAGTACTTC. The chain uses TRBV10-3 and TRBJ2-5; no reliable D call. Germline-derived CDR1 and CDR2 are ENHRY and SYGVKD. This CDR3 contains 13 residues. Trimming removed 0 bases at V and 5 bases at J, with 7 bases between.

The V gene is TRBV24-1, the J gene TRBJ1-5, with no clear D. The CDR3 runs 13 residues. V shed 1 base and J shed 9 bases, with 9 bases lying between them. Per the germline V gene, CDR1 is KGHDR and CDR2 is SFDVKD. CDR3 protein: CATSDFEGSPQHF. Here the CDR3 DNA reads TGTGCCACCAGTGATTTCGAGGGATCGCCCCAGCATTTT.

The gene calls are TRBV11-2 and TRBJ1-1; no clear D. The V gene's germline CDR1 is SGHAT and CDR2 FQNNGV. V lost 2 bases to trimming and J lost 3 bases, with 10 bases between them. CDR3 size: 14 residues. DNA for the CDR3: TGTGCCAGCAGCTTACCGGGTAGCTACACTGAAGCTTTCTTT. It translates to CASSLPGSYTEAFF.

V is TRBV6-5 and J is TRBJ2-7, with 8 bases aligning to TRBD1. From germline, CDR1 is MNHEY and CDR2 SVGAGI. CDR3 length equals 15 residues. V lost 7 bases, J lost 2 bases, and 10 bases stayed unmatched. CDR3: CASTKRTTGAYEQYF. The CDR3 nucleotides are TGTGCCAGCACTAAAAGGACGACAGGGGCCTACGAGCAGTACTTC.

This clone was observed a few times. This chain connects TRBV7-2 to TRBJ1-1; perhaps TRBD1 as D (6 bases). V lost 4 bases and J lost 5, with 14 bases in between. The length of the CDR3 is 14 residues. Germline CDR1 reads SGHTA; CDR2 reads FQGNSA. CDR3: CASSYLNRATEAFF. Here the CDR3 DNA reads TGTGCCAGCAGCTATCTTAACAGGGCTACTGAAGCTTTCTTT.

The gene calls are TRBV4-1 and TRBJ2-7, with TRBD1 matching 9 bases. The CDR3 runs to 15 residues. V was clipped by 3 bases and J by 2 bases; unmatched bases: 5. Germline-derived CDR1 and CDR2 are MGHRA and YSYEKL. The CDR3 DNA follows: TGCGCCAGCAGCCACCCGGGACAGGGACCCTACGAGCAGTACTTC. This gives the protein CASSHPGQGPYEQYF.

The genes are TRBV30 and TRBJ2-3; possible D gene TRBD1, 7 bases. Germline CDR1 reads GTSNPN; CDR2 reads SVGIG (reference sequence). The CDR3 extends over 14 amino acids. Trimming took off 4 bases at V and 4 bases at J, with 15 bases between the two ends. CDR3 DNA: TGTGCCTGGACCAGACAGGGAGGCGCAGATACGCAGTATTTT. This sequence encodes CAWTRQGGADTQYF.

The chain couples TRBV9 to TRBJ2-2, with D tentatively TRBD2 (5 bases). Deletions cut 6 bases from V and 1 base from J, with 10 bases between. Germline V CDR1 and CDR2: SGDLS, YYNGEE. The length of the CDR3 is 14 residues. Here the CDR3 reads CASTSGGNTGELFF. The DNA for the CDR3 is TGTGCCAGCACGAGCGGAGGGAACACCGGGGAGCTGTTTTTT. Together with reference TRBV9 and TRBJ2-2, the CDR3 gives the full variable domain: DSGVTQTPKHLITATGQRVTLRCSPRSGDLSVYWYQQSLDQGLQFLIQYYNGEERAKGNILERFSAQQFPDLHSELNLSSLELGDSALYFCASTSGGNTGELFFGEGSRLTVL.

V usage is TRBV5-6 and J usage is TRBJ2-6, with unresolved D. V gave up 4 bases and J gave up 4 bases, with 15 bases separating them. The CDR3 is 16 amino acids. Germline loops: CDR1 SGHDT, CDR2 YYEEEE. The CDR3 nucleotides read TGTGCCAGCAGCCCGTATACAGTGACGGGGGCCAACGTCCTGACTTTC. Amino acid sequence: CASSPYTVTGANVLTF.

The chain links TRBV19 to TRBJ1-3; unclear D gene. The germline V gene encodes CDR1 LNHDA and CDR2 SQIVND (reference sequence). V was trimmed by 1 base and J by 4 bases, leaving 14 bases between them. The CDR3 length is 16 residues. The CDR3 bases are TGTGCCAGTAGTATAGTCGGAGGAGGGTCCGGAAACACCATATATTTT. Amino acid sequence: CASSIVGGGSGNTIYF. Full variable domain (remainder filled in from reference TRBV19 and TRBJ1-3): DGGITQSPKYLFRKEGQNVTLSCEQNLNHDAMYWYRQDPGQGLRLIYYSQIVNDFQKGDIAEGYSVSREKKESFPLTVTSAQKNPTAFYLCASSIVGGGSGNTIYFGEGSWLTVV.

The V call is TRBV13, the J call TRBJ1-3; D gene uncertain. Trimming left V 2 bases short and J 0 bases short, with 14 bases between. Germline assignment: CDR1 PRHDT and CDR2 FYEKMQ (reference sequence). There are 17 residues in the CDR3. CDR3 sequence: CASSLRGSDLSGNTIYF. CDR3 bases: TGTGCCAGCAGCTTACGCGGCAGCGACCTCTCTGGAAACACCATATATTTT.

This rearrangement joins TRBV29-1 to TRBJ1-4; 9 nucleotides match TRBD1. Per the germline V gene, CDR1 is SQVTM and CDR2 is ANQGSEA. Germline trimming cut 7 bases from V and 5 bases from J; bases unmatched to any gene: 5. The CDR3 loop spans 13 amino acids. CDR3: CSAGTGPNEKLFF. CDR3 sequence (DNA): TGCAGCGCTGGGACAGGGCCGAATGAAAAACTGTTTTTT.